The 10 T cell receptor beta chains given below trace back to one sample, sequenced in a study of OX40 agonist ivuxolimab in advanced cancers. The assay was immunoSEQ multiplex PCR, and TCRdb's table has in-frame clones only and misses some. This table has tens of thousands of clones, around 87% appearing once. The specimen was CD4+ or CD8+ T cells sorted from blood, collected in a trial of the OX40 agonist ivuxolimab. The receptors were sampled from an adult with an advanced solid tumor such as melanoma, head and neck, liver or kidney cancer.

The chain combines TRBV7-9 with TRBJ1-6; TRBD1 matches 11 bases. Trimming cost V 5 bases and J 8 bases; bases outside gene matches: 5. CDR3 length: 15 amino acids. Germline values: CDR1 SEHNR, CDR2 FQNEAQ (reference sequence). The DNA for the CDR3 is TGTGCCAGCAGCCCCCGGACAGGGGGCGATTCACCCCTCCACTTT. Amino acids: CASSPRTGGDSPLHF.

This clone showed up just once. The chain recombines TRBV6-1 with TRBJ1-4, with TRBD1 as a possible D gene (6 bases). Germline V gene data show CDR1 as MNHNS and CDR2 as SASEGT. This CDR3 has 16 amino acids. V was clipped by 3 bases and J by 1 base, with 12 bases between them. This CDR3 is CASSERGRGTNEKLFF. The CDR3 DNA follows: TGTGCCAGCAGTGAGCGGGGCAGGGGAACTAATGAAAAACTGTTTTTT.

The chain employs TRBV9 and TRBJ2-4; D gene unclear. This CDR3 region has 17 residues. The V end was cut by 0 bases, the J end by 0 bases, with 13 bases between. Germline V CDR1 and CDR2: SGDLS, YYNGEE. The CDR3 loop reads CASSVGWGNLAKNIQYF. The CDR3 nucleotides read TGTGCCAGCAGCGTAGGGTGGGGTAACCTAGCCAAAAACATTCAGTACTTC. The variable domain in full, with the rest retrieved from reference TRBV9 and TRBJ2-4, is DSGVTQTPKHLITATGQRVTLRCSPRSGDLSVYWYQQSLDQGLQFLIQYYNGEERAKGNILERFSAQQFPDLHSELNLSSLELGDSALYFCASSVGWGNLAKNIQYFGAGTRLSVL.

This chain joins TRBV7-2 and TRBJ2-2; D is ambiguous. The CDR3 covers 14 residues. In germline, CDR1 is SGHTA, CDR2 FQGNSA. V dropped 3 bases and J dropped 1 base, with 6 bases sitting between them. CDR3 sequence: CASSLDGNTGELFF. Here the CDR3 DNA reads TGTGCCAGCAGCTTGGACGGGAACACCGGGGAGCTGTTTTTT.

The gene calls are TRBV11-3 and TRBJ2-2, with 12 bases matching TRBD2. Germline CDR1 is SGHNT and CDR2 is YENEEA. J was trimmed by 8 bases and V by 5 bases; bases with no gene match: 12. The CDR3 spans 17 residues. The CDR3 spells CASSTRLAGDGIGELFF. CDR3 coding DNA: TGTGCCAGCAGCACACGACTAGCGGGAGACGGGATAGGGGAGCTGTTTTTT.

This clone was seen a handful of times. The chain employs TRBV4-2 and TRBJ2-1, with D possibly being TRBD1 (6 bases). The V end lost 2 bases, the J end lost 5 bases, and 16 bases lay between the germline ends. The CDR3 is 16 amino acids. CDR1 and CDR2 from the germline V gene are LGHNA and YNFKEQ. The CDR3 DNA reads TGTGCCAGCAGCCAAATCGGAACAGGGCTCCACAATGAGCAGTTCTTC. This sequence encodes CASSQIGTGLHNEQFF.

The chain couples TRBV6-5 to TRBJ1-1; no firm D call. Germline assignment: CDR1 MNHEY and CDR2 SVGAGI. Trimming pared 6 bases from V and 0 bases from J, leaving 11 bases between. The length of the CDR3 is 14 residues. The CDR3 nucleotides read TGTGCCAGCAGCGCGCCCGGGATGAACACTGAAGCTTTCTTT. As protein: CASSAPGMNTEAFF.

The chain has TRBV19 and TRBJ2-1; D is perhaps TRBD1 (5 bases). Trimming shortened V by 2 bases and J by 8 bases, and 10 bases separated the two germline ends. The germline gives CDR1 LNHDA, CDR2 SQIVND (reference sequence). The CDR3 is 13 amino acids. CDR3 sequence reads: CASSIRAGHEQFF. For the CDR3, the DNA is TGTGCCAGTAGTATACGGGCAGGGCATGAGCAGTTCTTC.

J is TRBJ1-1 and V is TRBV7-6; D may be TRBD1 (5 bases). V lost 8 bases to trimming and J lost 3 bases, with 13 bases between them. This CDR3 spans 13 amino acids. Looked up from germline, CDR1 is SGHVS and CDR2 is FNYEAQ. CDR3 DNA sequence: TGTGCCAGCGGAGATAAGGGGCACACTGAAGCTTTCTTT. Residues: CASGDKGHTEAFF.

This chain links TRBV14 with TRBJ2-1; 7 bases fit TRBD2. The CDR3 has 14 residues. Per the germline V gene, CDR1 is SGHDN and CDR2 is FVKESK. Trimming took 3 bases from V and 4 from J; bases not matched to a gene: 3. CDR3: CASSQKLAYNEQFF. The DNA for the CDR3 is TGTGCCAGCAGCCAGAAACTAGCGTACAATGAGCAGTTCTTC. The variable domain in full, with the rest retrieved from reference TRBV14 and TRBJ2-1, is EAGVTQFPSHSVIEKGQTVTLRCDPISGHDNLYWYRRVMGKEIKFLLHFVKESKQDESGMPNNRFLAERTGGTYSTLKVQPAELEDSGVYFCASSQKLAYNEQFFGPGTRLTVL.